These T cell receptor beta chains were read from a single sample in a study of control samples from healthy donors and cancer patients. The table came from immunoSEQ multiplex PCR; TCRdb's copy has only in-frame clones and leaves some out. The table has around 100,000 clones, roughly 87% seen once. The specimen sequenced was blood. These TCRs come from a woman in her forties or fifties in good health. Each CDR3 is given with its conserved first and last residue. D genes are given only for firm matches. Size is omitted from some rows. Given values are once, few, many or a class for expanded clones.

J: TRBJ1-6
size: -
V: TRBV3-1/TRBV3-2
D: -
DNA: TGTGCCAGCAGCCAGGGCGAGATAAATTCACCCCTCCACTTT
CDR3: CASSQGEINSPLHF

J: TRBJ1-6
size: once
V: TRBV7-9
D: TRBD1
DNA: TGTGCCAGCAGCTCTGGAGTCAGGGGGTCGTATAATTCACCCCTCCACTTT
CDR3: CASSSGVRGSYNSPLHF

J: TRBJ1-5
size: once
V: TRBV25-1
D: -
DNA: TGTGCCAGCAGTGGGAGGGGGCAGCCCCAGCATTTT
CDR3: CASSGRGQPQHF

J: TRBJ2-3
size: -
V: TRBV4-2
D: -
DNA: TGTGCCAGCAGCCAAGGGTTGGGGGATACGCAGTATTTT
CDR3: CASSQGLGDTQYF

J: TRBJ2-7
size: -
V: TRBV10-2
D: TRBD2
DNA: TGCGCCAGCAGGGGAGGGAGAACTTATTACGAGCAGTACTTC
CDR3: CASRGGRTYYEQYF

J: TRBJ1-5
size: -
V: TRBV7-9
D: -
DNA: TGTGCCAGCAGCTTCTCCGACAGTTTCAATCAGCCCCAGCATTTT
CDR3: CASSFSDSFNQPQHF

J: TRBJ2-7
size: -
V: TRBV7-9
D: TRBD1
DNA: TGTGCCAGCAGCCCTACTACAGGGGGCGAATCCTACGAGCAGTACTTC
CDR3: CASSPTTGGESYEQYF

J: TRBJ2-3
size: -
V: TRBV29-1
D: TRBD2
DNA: TGCAGCGTTGAAGCGGGAGGCCCAGATACGCAGTATTTT
CDR3: CSVEAGGPDTQYF

J: TRBJ1-1
size: -
V: TRBV9
D: -
DNA: TGTGCCAGCAGCGCTGGGGGGGAGAACACTGAAGCTTTCTTT
CDR3: CASSAGGENTEAFF

J: TRBJ2-5
size: -
V: TRBV5-1
D: TRBD1
DNA: TGCGCCAGCAGCTTACCCCGGCCGGGACAGGTCCAAGAGACCCAGTACTTC
CDR3: CASSLPRPGQVQETQYF

J: TRBJ2-1
size: -
V: TRBV12-3/TRBV12-4
D: -
DNA: TGTGCCAGCAGTTTTGCTTCGGAGCAGTTCTTC
CDR3: CASSFASEQFF

J: TRBJ1-2
size: -
V: TRBV24-1
D: -
DNA: TGTGCCACCAGTGACACCGGGCAGGGAGCTAACTATGGCTACACCTTC
CDR3: CATSDTGQGANYGYTF

J: TRBJ2-2
size: -
V: TRBV7-9
D: TRBD1
DNA: TGTGCCAGCAGCTTAAGGGCAGGGGGCCTTGGGGAGCTGTTTTTT
CDR3: CASSLRAGGLGELFF

J: TRBJ2-3
size: -
V: TRBV7-3
D: -
DNA: TGTGCCAGCAGCCGATATAGGGGGGATACGCAGTATTTT
CDR3: CASSRYRGDTQYF

J: TRBJ1-1
size: -
V: TRBV5-1
D: -
DNA: TGCGCCAGCAGAATACAGCCCATGAACACTGAAGCTTTCTTT
CDR3: CASRIQPMNTEAFF

J: TRBJ1-2
size: -
V: TRBV15
D: -
DNA: TGTGCCACCAGCAGACAGGGATTATTTGGCTACACCTTC
CDR3: CATSRQGLFGYTF

J: TRBJ2-2
size: once
V: TRBV19
D: TRBD2
DNA: TGTGCCAGTAGTATGGGGAGGGGCTATACCGGGGAGCTGTTTTTT
CDR3: CASSMGRGYTGELFF

J: TRBJ1-1
size: once
V: TRBV2
D: TRBD1
DNA: TGTGCCAGCAGAGGACAGGGTGACACTGAAGCTTTCTTT
CDR3: CASRGQGDTEAFF

J: TRBJ1-1
size: -
V: TRBV3-1/TRBV3-2
D: -
DNA: TGTGCCAGCAGCCAAGATCGCCCCAGGGGAAGTACCATGAACACTGAAGCTTTCTTT
CDR3: CASSQDRPRGSTMNTEAFF

J: TRBJ2-1
size: -
V: TRBV3-1/TRBV3-2
D: -
DNA: TGTGCCAGCAGCTTGAGGGGAGTCTCCTACAATGAGCAGTTCTTC
CDR3: CASSLRGVSYNEQFF

J: TRBJ1-2
size: -
V: TRBV5-8
D: -
DNA: TGTGCCAGCAGCTTGTTCGCTGGCTACACCTTC
CDR3: CASSLFAGYTF

J: TRBJ2-3
size: -
V: TRBV9
D: TRBD1
DNA: TGTGCCAGCAGCGTAGATAACAGGGGGGCGTACACAGATACGCAGTATTTT
CDR3: CASSVDNRGAYTDTQYF

J: TRBJ1-2
size: -
V: TRBV7-9
D: TRBD1
DNA: TGTGCCAGCAGCTTCGGGACAGGTTTAAACTATGGCTACACCTTC
CDR3: CASSFGTGLNYGYTF

J: TRBJ2-3
size: -
V: TRBV27
D: TRBD2
DNA: TGTGCCAGCATCCCTGTCGGGACTAGCGGGTTCGGTGATACGCAGTATTTT
CDR3: CASIPVGTSGFGDTQYF

J: TRBJ2-2
size: -
V: TRBV9
D: TRBD2
DNA: TGTGCCAGCACGAGACTAGCGGGGTCGAACACCGGGGAGCTGTTTTTT
CDR3: CASTRLAGSNTGELFF

J: TRBJ1-2
size: -
V: TRBV5-4
D: -
DNA: TGTGCCAGCAGTCAAGACTATGGCTACACCTTC
CDR3: CASSQDYGYTF

J: TRBJ2-3
size: once
V: TRBV5-1
D: -
DNA: TGCGCCAGCAGACTTGAGGGTGTCTGGAGCACAGATACGCAGTATTTT
CDR3: CASRLEGVWSTDTQYF

J: TRBJ2-4
size: -
V: TRBV7-2
D: -
DNA: TGTGCCAGCAGCGGAAGGGCGGCCAAGGTAGGAGTGGCCAAAAACATTCAGTACTTC
CDR3: CASSGRAAKVGVAKNIQYF

J: TRBJ2-3
size: -
V: TRBV7-9
D: -
DNA: TGTGCCAGCATCGCGGGGCGCACAGATACGCAGTATTTT
CDR3: CASIAGRTDTQYF

J: TRBJ2-1
size: -
V: TRBV6-4
D: -
DNA: TGTGCCAGCAGTCCCGACTACGAGTCGGGTGAGCAGTTCTTC
CDR3: CASSPDYESGEQFF

J: TRBJ1-2
size: -
V: TRBV5-4
D: -
DNA: TGTGCCAGCAGCTTGAGCCAGGACATCTATGGCTACACCTTC
CDR3: CASSLSQDIYGYTF

J: TRBJ2-1
size: -
V: TRBV7-6
D: TRBD2
DNA: TGTGCCAGCAGCTTAGCGCGGGGGGTGAGCGAGGAGCAGTTCTTC
CDR3: CASSLARGVSEEQFF

J: TRBJ2-3
size: -
V: TRBV7-2
D: -
DNA: TGTGCCAGCAGCTTAGAAAGGGGTGGCGGCACAGATACGCAGTATTTT
CDR3: CASSLERGGGTDTQYF

J: TRBJ1-2
size: once
V: TRBV12-3/TRBV12-4
D: -
DNA: TGTGCCAGCAGAGAATCAGGGGCCTATGGCTACACCTTC
CDR3: CASRESGAYGYTF

J: TRBJ1-2
size: -
V: TRBV5-1
D: -
DNA: TGCGCCAGCAGCTTGGGCGCGGGGGGCGGCTATGGCTACACCTTC
CDR3: CASSLGAGGGYGYTF

J: TRBJ1-1
size: -
V: TRBV11-2
D: -
DNA: TGTGCCAGCAGCCTACGCCCGGGACGGGGGGTGCTTATGAACACTGAAGCTTTCTTT
CDR3: CASSLRPGRGVLMNTEAFF

J: TRBJ2-1
size: -
V: TRBV7-3
D: TRBD2
DNA: TGTGCCAGCAGCTTATCCGACCAGCGGGGGACACATTCGTCCTACAATGAGCAGTTCTTC
CDR3: CASSLSDQRGTHSSYNEQFF

J: TRBJ2-3
size: -
V: TRBV18
D: TRBD2
DNA: TGTGCCAGCTCACCAGGAAGCGGGAAAGGAGCGAAAGATACGCAGTATTTT
CDR3: CASSPGSGKGAKDTQYF

J: TRBJ1-1
size: -
V: TRBV7-6
D: -
DNA: TGTGCCAGCAGCCTAACCCCAGGGAACGACCTTGTGATCACTGAAGCTTTCTTT
CDR3: CASSLTPGNDLVITEAFF

J: TRBJ1-5
size: once
V: TRBV6-5
D: -
DNA: TGTGCCAGCCGTACGGGATCCTATCAGCCCCAGCATTTT
CDR3: CASRTGSYQPQHF

J: TRBJ2-7
size: once
V: TRBV18
D: -
DNA: TGTGCCAGCTCAACTTCACAGGCCCGCTACGAGCAGTACTTC
CDR3: CASSTSQARYEQYF

J: TRBJ1-6
size: -
V: TRBV28
D: TRBD1
DNA: TGTGCCAGCAGTTTAAAGGGGCAGGGGGAGTCACCCCTCCACTTT
CDR3: CASSLKGQGESPLHF

J: TRBJ2-7
size: -
V: TRBV12-5
D: -
DNA: TGTGCTAGTGGACGCGGGGACGGAGTAAGGGAGCAGTACTTC
CDR3: CASGRGDGVREQYF

J: TRBJ1-1
size: -
V: TRBV14
D: -
DNA: TGTGCCAGCAGCCCAGTACGGACAGTTCCAGAAGCTTTCTTT
CDR3: CASSPVRTVPEAFF

J: TRBJ2-1
size: once
V: TRBV29-1
D: -
DNA: TGCAGCGTTGAACACATAATTGGCAATGAGCAGTTCTTC
CDR3: CSVEHIIGNEQFF

J: TRBJ1-4
size: once
V: TRBV4-1
D: -
DNA: TGCGCCAGCAGCCAAAATTTAGTTGAAAAACTGTTTTTT
CDR3: CASSQNLVEKLFF

J: TRBJ2-2
size: -
V: TRBV2
D: -
DNA: TGTGCCAGCATGGAAGGGGGGACGAACACCGGGGAGCTGTTTTTT
CDR3: CASMEGGTNTGELFF

J: TRBJ2-5
size: -
V: TRBV7-9
D: -
DNA: TGTGCCAGCAGCTTAGGGTACTCAAGGGCGGAGACCCAGTACTTC
CDR3: CASSLGYSRAETQYF

J: TRBJ1-5
size: -
V: TRBV9
D: TRBD1
DNA: TGTGCCAGCAGTCCTACAGGGGGGGGGAATCAGCCCCAGCATTTT
CDR3: CASSPTGGGNQPQHF

J: TRBJ2-6
size: once
V: TRBV5-5
D: -
DNA: TGTGCCAGCAGCTTGGAACCCCCGGGCTCTGGGGCCAACGTCCTGACTTTC
CDR3: CASSLEPPGSGANVLTF

J: TRBJ1-6
size: -
V: TRBV18
D: TRBD1
DNA: TGTGCCAGCTCACCCTACAGGGGCGATAATTCACCCCTCCACTTT
CDR3: CASSPYRGDNSPLHF

J: TRBJ2-2
size: -
V: TRBV19
D: TRBD1
DNA: TGTGCCAGTAGTATATCGGACAGGGTGGCCGGGGAGCTGTTTTTT
CDR3: CASSISDRVAGELFF

J: TRBJ1-1
size: once
V: TRBV5-6
D: -
DNA: TGTGCCAGCAGCTTTTTTACTGAAGCTTTCTTT
CDR3: CASSFFTEAFF

J: TRBJ2-2
size: -
V: TRBV4-2
D: TRBD2
DNA: TGTGCCAGCAGCCAAGACGGGACTAGCGGGGGGCCCACCGGGGAGCTGTTTTTT
CDR3: CASSQDGTSGGPTGELFF

J: TRBJ1-1
size: -
V: TRBV7-3
D: -
DNA: TGTGCCAGCAGCCATCGGGGTAGGTATCTCGTGAACACTGAAGCTTTCTTT
CDR3: CASSHRGRYLVNTEAFF

J: TRBJ2-1
size: -
V: TRBV12-5
D: TRBD1
DNA: TGTGCTAGTGGTTCGGCGACAGGGGCCCTCAATGAGCAGTTCTTC
CDR3: CASGSATGALNEQFF

J: TRBJ1-4
size: -
V: TRBV5-1
D: -
DNA: TGCGCCAGCAGCTTTGCCCCGGGTTCTAATGAAAAACTGTTTTTT
CDR3: CASSFAPGSNEKLFF